These 25 T cell receptor beta chains were sequenced from one sample in a study of blood T cell repertoires in COVID-19. Here immunoSEQ multiplex PCR was the method, and the copy in TCRdb shows in-frame clones only, minus some. The sample consists of approximately 290,000 clones, about 85% of them appearing once. Sequencing was done on a sample of peripheral blood. The receptor set was obtained from a human donor with COVID-19, enrolled during active disease. The donor label of this sample is uncertain.

The rearrangement joins TRBV30 to TRBJ1-2; 11 bases match TRBD1. The CDR3 is 16 amino acids. Germline CDR1 reads GTSNPN; CDR2 reads SVGIG (reference sequence). With V trimmed by 2 bases and J by 8 bases, 13 bases remained unmatched. The chain's CDR3 is CAWSPTRDRGSRGYTF. As DNA, the CDR3 is TGTGCCTGGAGTCCGACCCGGGACAGGGGGAGTAGGGGCTACACCTTC.

This clone has only one observation. CDR3 sequence (DNA): TGTGCCAGCGTCCAGGGCCGCTCTGGAAACACCATATATTTT. This sequence encodes CASVQGRSGNTIYF. The V call is TRBV6-5, the J call TRBJ1-3, with D maybe TRBD1 (5 bases). CDR1 is MNHEY, CDR2 SVGAGI, per germline. The CDR3 has 14 residues. Trimming removed 8 bases at V and 0 bases at J, with 11 bases between.

The CDR3 DNA reads TGTGCCAGCAGCCGAGGGGCAGGGGGTAACACCGGGGAGCTGTTTTTT. It encodes CASSRGAGGNTGELFF. The chain couples TRBV9 to TRBJ2-2, with 7 bases identical to TRBD1. Germline trimming cut 4 bases from V and 2 bases from J; bases unmatched to any gene: 8. CDR3 length: 16 amino acids. Germline loops: CDR1 SGDLS, CDR2 YYNGEE.

Details on this clone: The same CDR3 is also encoded by other DNA sequences in this sample. Written as DNA, the CDR3 is TGTGCCAGCAGTGAGGGCAGGGGGCTTGGCTACACCTTC. Protein: CASSEGRGLGYTF. This rearrangement joins TRBV6-4 to TRBJ1-2, with 8 bases that match TRBD1. The CDR3 is 13 residues long. CDR1 and CDR2 (germline): MRHNA, SNTAGT. V dropped 3 bases and J dropped 7; count of bases not matched to a gene: 4.

This rearrangement joins TRBV28 to TRBJ2-7, with a possible D match to TRBD2 (6 bases). The germline CDR1 and CDR2 sequences are MDHEN and SYDVKM. V dropped 5 bases and J dropped 2 bases, with 19 bases sitting between them. The CDR3 sequence is 16 residues long. The CDR3 DNA reads TGTGCCAGCAGTCCGTCGACATCTCTAGCGACCTACGAGCAGTACTTC. Its protein product is CASSPSTSLATYEQYF.

The chain couples TRBV10-3 to TRBJ2-5; D is perhaps TRBD1 (6 bases). V was clipped by 0 bases and J by 4 bases, with 9 bases between them. This CDR3 region has 14 residues. From germline, CDR1 is ENHRY and CDR2 SYGVKD. DNA of the CDR3: TGTGCCATCAGTGAGTCGGGGGCCTCAGAGACCCAGTACTTC. Translated: CAISESGASETQYF.

A single count supports this clone. The rearrangement uses TRBV6-5 and TRBJ1-1; the match to TRBD1 covers 9 bases. Losses at the gene ends were 7 bases for V and 5 bases for J; bases not matched to a gene: 11. From germline, CDR1 is MNHEY and CDR2 SVGAGI. This CDR3 comprises 15 residues. As DNA, the CDR3 is TGTGCCAGCATGGGACGGGGACAGGGCGGTACTGAAGCTTTCTTT. Amino acid sequence: CASMGRGQGGTEAFF.

This sequence joins TRBV15 and TRBJ1-3, with D uncertain. The CDR3 extends over 13 amino acids. Germline-derived CDR1 and CDR2 are LNHNV and YYDKDF (reference sequence). The V end was cut by 1 base, the J end by 8 bases, with 9 bases between. The CDR3: CATSRAVMDTIYF. In DNA form, the CDR3 reads TGTGCCACCAGCAGAGCGGTTATGGACACCATATATTTT.

The chain combines TRBV4-1 with TRBJ1-6, with D unresolved. The V and J ends lost 0 bases and 5 bases respectively, with 11 bases between them. Germline V gives CDR1 MGHRA, CDR2 YSYEKL. This CDR3 comprises 16 residues. The CDR3 DNA follows: TGCGCCAGCAGCCAAGATGAGGGCGGGGATAATTCACCCCTCCACTTT. Its protein is CASSQDEGGDNSPLHF.

The rearrangement joins TRBV5-1 to TRBJ1-1; 8 positions agree with TRBD1. Germline CDR1 and CDR2: SGHRS and YFSETQ. CDR3 length equals 15 residues. J gave up 0 bases and V 3 bases, and 4 bases lay outside the gene matches. CDR3 residues: CASSSRTGLNTEAFF. The DNA for the CDR3 is TGCGCCAGCAGCTCTCGGACAGGGTTGAACACTGAAGCTTTCTTT.

The rearrangement uses TRBV29-1 and TRBJ2-5, with 7 positions matching TRBD1. The length of the CDR3 is 11 residues. After removal of 6 bases from V and 3 bases from J, the junction contained 1 base not matched to a gene. Germline CDR1 SQVTM, CDR2 ANQGSEA. The CDR3 reads CSVGQEETQYF. The CDR3 DNA sequence: TGCAGCGTCGGACAGGAAGAGACCCAGTACTTC.

J is TRBJ1-1 and V is TRBV6-5, with TRBD1 matching over 7 bases. Germline assignment: CDR1 MNHEY and CDR2 SVGAGI. Trimming took 2 bases from V and 10 from J; bases not matched to a gene: 1. CDR3 size: 11 residues. CDR3 sequence: CASSYAGGAFF. The CDR3 coding sequence is TGTGCCAGCAGTTACGCAGGGGGAGCTTTCTTT.

This clone has a handful of counts. The rearrangement joins TRBV2 to TRBJ2-2, with D unresolved. Germline values: CDR1 SNHLY, CDR2 FYNNEI. Trimming removed 7 bases from V and 5 bases from J, with 17 bases in between. The length of the CDR3 is 15 residues. CDR3 in DNA: TGTGCCAGCACGGGTTTCCTCCGTGAGACCGGGGAGCTGTTTTTT. This codes for CASTGFLRETGELFF.

The chain carries TRBV28 and TRBJ1-1, with TRBD1 identical over 8 bases. The junction had 4 bases not matched to a gene; V was cut back by 5 bases and J by 8 bases. Germline V gene data show CDR1 as MDHEN and CDR2 as SYDVKM. CDR3 length: 12 residues. This chain's CDR3 is CASSAWDREAFF. The CDR3 DNA is TGTGCCAGCAGTGCCTGGGACAGGGAAGCTTTCTTT.

The rearrangement links TRBV9 to TRBJ1-1, with TRBD1 identical over 7 bases. CDR3 length: 15 amino acids. Germline V gene sequence: CDR1 SGDLS, CDR2 YYNGEE. The J segment lost 4 bases and the V segment lost 0 bases, leaving 6 bases of the junction unmatched. CDR3 sequence: CASSVAVQGSTEAFF. The CDR3 region has the DNA TGTGCCAGCAGCGTAGCGGTACAGGGGAGCACTGAAGCTTTCTTT.

This chain links TRBV3-1 (or the pseudogene TRBV3-2) with TRBJ2-1; weak D call: TRBD2 (6 bases). The CDR3 consists of 14 residues. Trimming took off 4 bases at V and 4 bases at J, with 11 bases between the two ends. Germline lookup yields CDR1 LGHDT and CDR2 YNNKEL (reference sequence). CDR3 loop: CASSRIGGYNEQFF. In nucleotides, the CDR3 is TGTGCCAGCAGCCGAATCGGGGGTTACAATGAGCAGTTCTTC.

This clone occurred a few times. The chain joins TRBV19 to TRBJ2-3; 7 bases map to TRBD1. Germline lookup yields CDR1 LNHDA and CDR2 SQIVND (reference sequence). The V segment lost 8 bases and the J segment 4 bases; nucleotides outside the gene matches: 6. The CDR3 sequence is 13 residues long. CDR3 sequence reads: CASADRAADTQYF. For the CDR3, the DNA is TGTGCCAGTGCAGACAGGGCGGCAGATACGCAGTATTTT.

The chain employs TRBV27 and TRBJ1-4; perhaps TRBD1 as D (5 bases). Germline V lookup: CDR1 MNHEY, CDR2 SMNVEV (reference sequence). V was pared by 3 bases and J by 4 bases, with 12 bases between. This CDR3 is built from 15 residues. The CDR3 nucleotides read TGTGCCAGCAGTTTTAGGGGTTACCTTAATGAAAAACTGTTTTTT. Translating gives CASSFRGYLNEKLFF.

V gene TRBV2 combines with J gene TRBJ2-7, with a tentative D call TRBD2 (6 bases). V lost 7 bases and J 0 bases, leaving 13 bases between the germline ends. The CDR3 consists of 14 residues. CDR1 and CDR2 from the germline V gene are SNHLY and FYNNEI. CDR3 amino acids: CASTSRRGSYEQYF. Here the CDR3 DNA reads TGTGCCAGCACCTCTCGGCGGGGCTCCTACGAGCAGTACTTC.

This clone occurred once. The chain has TRBV4-1 and TRBJ2-1, with TRBD2 identical over 15 bases. CDR3 length: 18 residues. V dropped 0 bases and J dropped 8; count of bases not matched to a gene: 8. Per germline, CDR1 MGHRA and CDR2 YSYEKL. CDR3 sequence (DNA): TGCGCCAGCAGCCAAGAATCTCTAGGACTAGCGGGAGGGGATGAGCAGTTCTTC. It translates to CASSQESLGLAGGDEQFF.

This clone was counted between two and nine times. The chain is built from TRBV15 and TRBJ1-2, with 9 nucleotides matching TRBD1. This CDR3 comprises 15 residues. V lost 6 bases and J lost 0; bases outside the gene matches: 5. Germline-derived CDR1 and CDR2 are LNHNV and YYDKDF (reference sequence). CDR3 amino acids: CATRPDRGPNYGYTF. CDR3 coding DNA: TGTGCCACCAGACCGGACAGGGGACCTAACTATGGCTACACCTTC.

The V and J genes are TRBV11-2 and TRBJ2-5; perhaps TRBD2 as D (6 bases). Trimming took off 10 bases at V and 2 bases at J, with 17 bases between the two ends. The CDR3 sequence is 14 residues long. Germline loops: CDR1 SGHAT, CDR2 FQNNGV. For the CDR3, the DNA is TGTGCCACCAGAGTGAGGGGAGGTCAAGAGACCCAGTACTTC. Amino acid sequence: CATRVRGGQETQYF.

This chain joins TRBV3-1 (or the pseudogene TRBV3-2) and TRBJ2-5; 8 bases are a match to TRBD2. This CDR3 spans 17 amino acids. V was clipped by 2 bases and J by 5 bases; unmatched bases: 13. Germline V CDR1 and CDR2: LGHDT, YNNKEL (reference sequence). CDR3 sequence: CASSQSLGPRGGETQYF. The DNA for the CDR3 is TGTGCCAGCAGCCAATCCCTCGGACCCCGGGGGGGGGAGACCCAGTACTTC.

V and J are TRBV6-2 or TRBV6-3 and TRBJ2-6; 9 bases line up with TRBD1. CDR3 length equals 15 residues. Looked up from germline, CDR1 is MNHEY and CDR2 is SVGEGT. J was trimmed by 3 bases and V by 5 bases; bases with no gene match: 2. The CDR3 region has the DNA TGTGCCAGCAGTCCGACAGGGGGTGGGGCCAACGTCCTGACTTTC. Amino acids: CASSPTGGGANVLTF.

The rearrangement joins TRBV5-6 to TRBJ1-4; 7 bases are shared with TRBD1. This CDR3 region has 14 residues. Germline V lookup: CDR1 SGHDT, CDR2 YYEEEE. The junction had 7 bases not matched to a gene; V was cut back by 4 bases and J by 7 bases. This CDR3 is CASSPTGLGEKLFF. The DNA for the CDR3 is TGTGCCAGCAGCCCGACAGGGCTGGGTGAAAAACTGTTTTTT.